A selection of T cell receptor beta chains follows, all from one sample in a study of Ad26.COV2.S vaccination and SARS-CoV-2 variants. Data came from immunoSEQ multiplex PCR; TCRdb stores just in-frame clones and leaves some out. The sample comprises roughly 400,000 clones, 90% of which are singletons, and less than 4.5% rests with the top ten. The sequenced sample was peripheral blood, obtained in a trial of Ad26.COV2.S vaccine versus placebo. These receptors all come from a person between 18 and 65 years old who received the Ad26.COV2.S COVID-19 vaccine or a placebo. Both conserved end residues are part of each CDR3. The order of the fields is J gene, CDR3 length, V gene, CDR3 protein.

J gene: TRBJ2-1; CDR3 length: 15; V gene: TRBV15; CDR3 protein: CATSRVSGDYNEQFF
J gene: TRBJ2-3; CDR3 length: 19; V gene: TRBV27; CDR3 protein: CASSPLSGTSGRRTDTQYF
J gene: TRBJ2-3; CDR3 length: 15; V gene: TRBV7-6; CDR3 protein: CASSSSSARTDTQYF
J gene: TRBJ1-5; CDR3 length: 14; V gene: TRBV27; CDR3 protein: CASSLSGNNQPQHF
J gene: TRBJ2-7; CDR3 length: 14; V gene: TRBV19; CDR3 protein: CASSPFPSVYEQYF
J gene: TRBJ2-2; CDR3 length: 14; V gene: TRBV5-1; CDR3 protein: CASSLVESTGELFF
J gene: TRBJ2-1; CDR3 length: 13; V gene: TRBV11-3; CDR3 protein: CASSTNGQNEQFF
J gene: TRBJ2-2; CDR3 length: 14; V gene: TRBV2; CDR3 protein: CASSWDRASGELFF
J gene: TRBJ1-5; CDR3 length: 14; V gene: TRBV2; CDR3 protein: CASSDRGTNQPQHF
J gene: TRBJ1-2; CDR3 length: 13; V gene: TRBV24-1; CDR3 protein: CATSEGGARGYTF
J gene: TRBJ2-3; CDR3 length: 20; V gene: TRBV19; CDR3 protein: CASSIVFPSGALSSTDTQYF
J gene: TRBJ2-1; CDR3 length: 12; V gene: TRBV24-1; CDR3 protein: CATSDLRRTYFF
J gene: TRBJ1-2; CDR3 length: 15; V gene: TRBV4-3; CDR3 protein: CASSQERDRDYGYTF
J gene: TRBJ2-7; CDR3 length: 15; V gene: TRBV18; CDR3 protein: CASSPTGQGVHEQYF
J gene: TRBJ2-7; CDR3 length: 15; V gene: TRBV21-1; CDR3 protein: CASSKNRGGNYEQYF
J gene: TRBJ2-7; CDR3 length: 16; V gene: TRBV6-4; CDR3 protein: CASSDCGLAGDYEQYF
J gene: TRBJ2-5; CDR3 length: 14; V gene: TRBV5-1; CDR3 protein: CASSIPGIKETQYF
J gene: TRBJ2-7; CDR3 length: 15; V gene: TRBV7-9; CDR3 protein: CASSSRLAGSYEQYF
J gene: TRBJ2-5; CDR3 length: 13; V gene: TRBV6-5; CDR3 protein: CASATGGGETQYF
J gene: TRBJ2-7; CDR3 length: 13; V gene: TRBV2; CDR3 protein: CASSAGREYEQYF
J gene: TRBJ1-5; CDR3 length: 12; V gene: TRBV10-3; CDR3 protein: CAISESGRSQHF
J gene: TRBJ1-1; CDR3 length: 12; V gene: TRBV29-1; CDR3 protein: CSVRTGDTEAFF
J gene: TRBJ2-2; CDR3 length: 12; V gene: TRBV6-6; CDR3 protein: CASRPGPGELFF
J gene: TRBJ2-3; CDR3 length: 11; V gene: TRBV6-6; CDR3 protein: CASKGGDTQYF
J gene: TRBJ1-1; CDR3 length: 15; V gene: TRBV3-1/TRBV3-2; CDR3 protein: CASSPRVGVDTEAFF
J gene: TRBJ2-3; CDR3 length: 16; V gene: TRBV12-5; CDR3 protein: CASGRTRNTTIDTQYF
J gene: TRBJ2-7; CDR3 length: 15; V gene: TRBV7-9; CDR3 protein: CASSLVAGRGNEQYF
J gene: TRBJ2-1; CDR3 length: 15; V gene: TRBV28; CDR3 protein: CASSSLTREYNEQFF
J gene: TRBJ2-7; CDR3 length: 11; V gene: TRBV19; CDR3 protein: CATRWGDEQYF
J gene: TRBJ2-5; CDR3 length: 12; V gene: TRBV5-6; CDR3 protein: CASEDREETQYF
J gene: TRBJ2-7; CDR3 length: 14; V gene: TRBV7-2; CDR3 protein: CASSPEASSYEQYF
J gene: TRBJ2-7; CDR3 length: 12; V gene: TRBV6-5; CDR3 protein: CASRRDSYEQYF